This T cell receptor (beta chain) was retrieved from a study of T cell changes during pregnancy in multiple sclerosis. This CDR3 is 13 amino acids long. Germline values: CDR1 LGHNA, CDR2 YNFKEQ. The ends lost 8 bases at V and 6 bases at J; junction bases unmatched: 8. This table comes from immunoSEQ multiplex PCR, and its TCRdb copy is limited to in-frame clones, with some not included. The sample holds roughly 80,000 clones; approximately 90% are singletons and the top ten take around 1.4%. The receptor comes from a female donor with multiple sclerosis, enrolled in a pregnancy study. The genes are TRBV4-2 and TRBJ1-2, with TRBD1 matching 8 bases. This specimen was peripheral blood, taken before pregnancy. The CDR3 DNA follows: TGTGCCAGCGGTCGACAGGGGAGTCATGGCTACACCTTC. Its protein is CASGRQGSHGYTF.